These T cell receptor beta chains were read from a single sample in a study of shared clonotypes between healthy human individuals. Assay used: immunoSEQ multiplex PCR; TCRdb lists only in-frame clones, some missing. The sample yields about 2.4 million clones, more than 85% seen once. Sequencing was carried out using naive CD4+ T cells from PBMCs. These receptors were taken from a young man in good health. Some clones in this sample may be carry-over from other donors' samples. CDR3s include the opening cysteine and the closing phenylalanine or tryptophan. A D gene is named only where the DNA matches it firmly. Rows give clone size only sometimes, using once, few, many, or a class for an expanded clone.

D gene,clone size,J gene,V gene,CDR3 DNA,CDR3 protein
.,.,TRBJ2-3,TRBV5-1,TGCGCCAGCAGCTCGGACAGCTACACAGATACGCAGTATTTT,CASSSDSYTDTQYF
TRBD1,once,TRBJ2-7,TRBV19,TGTGCCAGTAGATCCGGAGGACAGGGGGCCTACGAGCAGTACTTC,CASRSGGQGAYEQYF
TRBD1,.,TRBJ1-5,TRBV18,TGTGCCAGCTCACCACCGCGAGGACAGGGGCTAAATCAGCCCCAGCATTTT,CASSPPRGQGLNQPQHF
.,.,TRBJ2-1,TRBV7-3,TGTGCCAGCAGCTTAAGAACCGGGGCCTCGAATGAGCAGTTCTTC,CASSLRTGASNEQFF
.,.,TRBJ1-1,TRBV7-2,TGTGCCAGCAGCTTTGGTGCAGGGAACACTGAAGCTTTCTTT,CASSFGAGNTEAFF
.,once,TRBJ2-7,TRBV10-1,TGCGCCAGCACTCAGGGGGGGCTAGCCAACGAGCAGTACTTC,CASTQGGLANEQYF
.,.,TRBJ1-5,TRBV4-3,TGCGCCAGCAGCCAAGATATTCAGGGATTGGAGCCCCAGCATTTT,CASSQDIQGLEPQHF
.,.,TRBJ1-2,TRBV5-4,TGTGCCAGCAGCTTGGACACCGTACTCTCAAACTATGGCTACACCTTC,CASSLDTVLSNYGYTF
.,.,TRBJ2-1,TRBV2,TGTGCCAGCAAGGTCTCCTACAATGAGCAGTTCTTC,CASKVSYNEQFF
TRBD1,.,TRBJ1-4,TRBV10-3,TGTGCCATCAGTGCCGGGACAGGGGATGAAAAACTGTTTTTT,CAISAGTGDEKLFF
TRBD1,.,TRBJ2-5,TRBV15,TGTGCCACCAGTCAGAATCACAGGGGGCTTGGGACCCAGTACTTC,CATSQNHRGLGTQYF
TRBD1,.,TRBJ1-3,TRBV28,TGTGCCAGCAGTTTAACGCAGGGGGGCGGAAACACCATATATTTT,CASSLTQGGGNTIYF
.,.,TRBJ2-1,TRBV28,TGTGCCAGCAGTTATGGAGGGAATGAGCAGTTCTTC,CASSYGGNEQFF
.,.,TRBJ2-1,TRBV7-6,TGTGCCAGCAGCCTAGCCGGACTAACCTACAATGAGCAGTTCTTC,CASSLAGLTYNEQFF
.,.,TRBJ2-4,TRBV30,TGTGCCTGGGGGAAGAGTCCGGCAGACCCTCTAGCCAAAAACATTCAGTACTTC,CAWGKSPADPLAKNIQYF
.,.,TRBJ2-2,TRBV29-1,TGCAGCGTTGAAGATCCAGGGCTGGGATCGGTAGCCGGGGAGCTGTTTTTT,CSVEDPGLGSVAGELFF
.,.,TRBJ2-3,TRBV7-6,TGTGCCAGCAGCTCGACTCGCAGAGATACGCAGTATTTT,CASSSTRRDTQYF
TRBD2,.,TRBJ2-3,TRBV19,TGTGCCAGTAGCCAGACTAGCGGGAGGTCAGATACGCAGTATTTT,CASSQTSGRSDTQYF
TRBD2,.,TRBJ2-3,TRBV18,TGTGCCAGCTCGCTAGCGGGGATTAGCACAGATACGCAGTATTTT,CASSLAGISTDTQYF
.,.,TRBJ2-7,TRBV28,TGTGCCAGCAGGTTACCCCAAGGAGAGCAGTACTTC,CASRLPQGEQYF
TRBD1,once,TRBJ1-2,TRBV28,TGTGCCAGCAAACAGGGGGCCTGGGGCTACACCTTC,CASKQGAWGYTF
TRBD1,.,TRBJ2-7,TRBV14,TGTGCCAGCAGCTTCGACAGGGGCATAACTGAGCAGTACTTC,CASSFDRGITEQYF
.,.,TRBJ1-4,TRBV7-2,TGTGCCAGCAGCTTTGTTTCTGAAAAACTGTTTTTT,CASSFVSEKLFF
.,.,TRBJ2-1,TRBV7-9,TGTGCCAGCAGCTTAGCGGGGATTGAGCAGTTCTTC,CASSLAGIEQFF
.,.,TRBJ2-4,TRBV4-2,TGTGCCAGCAGCCAATCTCTCCTTGAGGAGTCCAAAAACATTCAGTACTTC,CASSQSLLEESKNIQYF
.,.,TRBJ1-2,TRBV4-3,TGCGCCAGCAGCCAAGGTTTACAGGGTGACTATGGCTACACCTTC,CASSQGLQGDYGYTF
.,.,TRBJ2-1,TRBV5-6,TGTGCCAGCAGTTCAGGGGTGGATGAGCAGTTCTTC,CASSSGVDEQFF
.,.,TRBJ2-1,TRBV7-2,TGTGCCAGCAGCCTCCGGGACTTCTATGAGCAGTTCTTC,CASSLRDFYEQFF
.,.,TRBJ2-5,TRBV5-1,TGCGCCAGCAGCTTGGCGTGGGGGGACGAAGAGACCCAGTACTTC,CASSLAWGDEETQYF
.,.,TRBJ1-2,TRBV28,TGTGCCAGCAGTTTAGTGGATTATGGCTACACCTTC,CASSLVDYGYTF
.,.,TRBJ1-1,TRBV5-6,TGTGCCAGCAGCCCATTTCCTCAGAGGGACTCTCAGGGGGCTTTCTTT,CASSPFPQRDSQGAFF
TRBD2,once,TRBJ2-1,TRBV14,TGTGCCAGCAGCCAATCTAGCGGGGTTTACAATGAGCAGTTCTTC,CASSQSSGVYNEQFF
.,once,TRBJ2-5,TRBV28,TGTGCCAGCAGTTGGGGGGGCGCCGGGGAGACCCAGTACTTC,CASSWGGAGETQYF
TRBD1,.,TRBJ2-2,TRBV5-8,TGTGCCAGCAGCTTTAAAACAGGGGGCACCGGGGAGCTGTTTTTT,CASSFKTGGTGELFF
TRBD1,.,TRBJ1-1,TRBV4-2,TGTGCCAGCAGCCAACGGACAGGGGGCCTGGTGGACACTGAAGCTTTCTTT,CASSQRTGGLVDTEAFF
.,.,TRBJ1-2,TRBV4-3,TGCGCCAGCAGCCCCCGGGTAGCCTATGGCTACACCTTC,CASSPRVAYGYTF
.,once,TRBJ1-1,TRBV7-8,TGTGCCAGCAGCGGAGGCGGGGCGAACACTGAAGCTTTCTTT,CASSGGGANTEAFF
.,.,TRBJ2-1,TRBV6-1,TGTGCCAGCAGTGAATGGGCAGGGGACTTCCTCTTGGGCAATGAGCAGTTCTTC,CASSEWAGDFLLGNEQFF
.,.,TRBJ1-6,TRBV28,TGTGCCAGCAGTAACAGGCGAAATTCACCCCTCCACTTT,CASSNRRNSPLHF
.,.,TRBJ1-2,TRBV15,TGTGCCACCAGCAGAGTTTTTAAAGTGGCAACTTACCTCTATGGCTACACCTTC,CATSRVFKVATYLYGYTF
.,few,TRBJ1-5,TRBV30,TGTGCCTGGAGTGAACCAAACAGGGCCCAGCATTTT,CAWSEPNRAQHF
.,few,TRBJ1-1,TRBV6-5,TGTGCCAGCAGTTTCACACAGAACACTGAAGCTTTCTTT,CASSFTQNTEAFF
TRBD1,.,TRBJ1-1,TRBV7-9,TGTGCCAGCAGCTCACAGGGGGACACTGAAGCTTTCTTT,CASSSQGDTEAFF
.,.,TRBJ1-1,TRBV11-2,TGTGCCAGCAACTCGCCTTTAAGAACAGGGCTCATGAACACTGAAGCTTTCTTT,CASNSPLRTGLMNTEAFF
TRBD1,.,TRBJ1-6,TRBV30,TGTGCCTGGAGTGGAATGGACAGGGGGCTCTCACCCCTCCACTTT,CAWSGMDRGLSPLHF